This T cell receptor beta chain was recovered during a study of OX40 agonist ivuxolimab in advanced cancers. At the level of the whole study: Ivuxolimab was an agonistic, fully human IgG2 monoclonal antibody directed against OX40 (CD134), a costimulatory receptor. Partial responses were achieved by three dose-escalation patients, of whom one had hepatocellular carcinoma and two had cutaneous melanoma. Intravenous ivuxolimab was administered to patients every 2 weeks at six dose levels: 0.01, 0.1, 0.3, 1.5, 3 and 10 mg/kg. In the dose-escalation cohort, around four fifths of patients were male, and the mean age was approximately 60 years, with a range of 23 to 79. Among the roughly 52 dose-escalation patients, around 20 had hepatocellular carcinoma, 15 melanoma, 9 renal cell carcinoma and 9 head and neck cancer. Patients were allowed to have had prior anti-PD-1, anti-PD-L1 or anti-CTLA-4 therapy, and 40% to 45% of the dose-escalation patients had previously received checkpoint inhibitors. The paper covers the monotherapy dose-escalation part of the phase I ivuxolimab trial, which included N of about 50 patients. Peripheral TCRbeta sequencing was intended to test whether TCR sequence diversity was altered and clonal T-cell expansion was caused by ivuxolimab. Results and caveats for the whole study, not just this receptor: After ivuxolimab, CD8+ T cells had more expanded clones than CD4+ T cells on average. At doses of 0.1 to 3.0 mg/kg, clonal expansion of both CD4+ and CD8+ T cells in blood was seen between baseline and week 6. Which antigens the clonally expanded peripheral T cells were specific for was not determined. In the 0.1-3.0 mg/kg groups, partial responders had among the lowest normalized peripheral clonal expansion, particularly in CD8+ T cells. Low levels of normalized T-cell clonal expansion were also shown by some nonresponding patients.

Genomic DNA was extracted from sorted cells for sequencing of the TCRbeta CDR3 region. TCRbeta CDR3 regions were sequenced using the immunoSEQ Assay. TCRdb holds this immuneACCESS table with in-frame rearrangements only. Some clones are missing; in checked studies, unresolved V genes explain under half, and the rest has no known cause. The sample table contains tens of thousands of clones; only one count was recorded for roughly 85% of them. Roughly 4% of the sample comes from the top ten. The CDR3, from cysteine to phenylalanine, totals 19 residues. Only CDR3 DNA remains: 57 bases, in frame from the first base. Compared with germline, V lacks 0 bases and J lacks 1 base; bases without a gene match: 5. CDR1 WNHNN and CDR2 SYGVQD are derived from the germline V gene (reference sequence). The trial excluded patients who had a history of autoimmune disease or who were on systemic immunosuppression. In every dose cohort, peripheral blood was drawn for TCR sequencing at baseline, cycle 4 day 1, and cycle 7 day 1. The samples were drawn from a first-in-human, open-label, multicenter phase I dose-escalation trial of ivuxolimab. Adults with locally advanced or metastatic melanoma, renal cell carcinoma, hepatocellular carcinoma or head and neck squamous cell carcinoma were enrolled in the trial. Before TCR sequencing, CD4+ and CD8+ T cells were separately sorted from peripheral blood.

About this clone itself: No antigen is known for it. Base qualities are not recorded, but no much larger clone differs from it by a single base.

Sample: CD4+ or CD8+ T cells sorted from blood, taken in a trial of the OX40 agonist ivuxolimab. The clonotype originates from an adult with an advanced solid tumor such as melanoma, head and neck, liver or kidney cancer. This chain joins TRBV10-1 to TRBJ2-1; 14 nucleotides in the junction match TRBD2. The DNA sequence follows: TGCGCCAGCAGTGAGTCGGGACTAGCGGGAGTTGGGTCCTACAATGAGCAGTTCTTC. This sequence encodes CASSESGLAGVGSYNEQFF.